The T cell receptor beta chain under discussion was sequenced for a study of identical twins. TCRdb re-called the 5' RACE reads with MiXCR, one entry per CDR3 protein. This sample has about 470,000 distinct CDR3 sequences, with roughly 24% found just once. The V end was cut by 7 bases, the J end by 5 bases, with 16 bases between. This CDR3 has 14 amino acids. Another study also made use of these data, one on T cells expressing NK-cell markers. That study reports: The sequencing cohort of eight donors included seven HCMV-seropositive individuals and one seronegative individual. In several donors, these clonotypes also led the CD3+CD56-NKG2C+ fraction. The study left the HCMV specificity of expanded NKG2C+ T cell clones unresolved.

The TCR originated in a woman aged 18 to 35 in good health. The chain employs TRBV12-3 or TRBV12-4 and TRBJ2-3; TRBD2 might be the D (5 bases). The sequenced sample consisted of CD4+ T cells sorted from blood. CDR3 amino acids: CASTGYHGVDTQYF. The CDR3 DNA is TGTGCCAGCACAGGCTATCACGGGGTAGATACGCAGTATTTT.